This T cell receptor (beta chain) was recovered during a study of cytomegalovirus exposure and HLA in healthy donors. The study, taken as a whole, reports: According to an earlier analysis, most TCR beta V segments yielded productive rearrangements about 87% or about 30% of the time.

Vbeta (60) and Jbeta (13) primers were used in the PCR. The repertoire was sequenced with immunoSEQ multiplex PCR; TCRdb's copy has only in-frame clones and lacks some. The sample includes approximately 220,000 clones, 75% to 80% of them seen just once. As for this clone: Its cognate antigen is unknown.

V was shortened by 7 bases and J by 3 bases, with 16 bases between the two germline ends. CDR1 is SQVTM and CDR2 is ANQGSEA in the germline V gene. CDR3 length: 13 residues. The genes are TRBV29-1 and TRBJ2-7, with D maybe TRBD1 (6 bases). Specimen: PBMCs. This clonotype was obtained from a male donor in good health and CMV-seronegative. CDR3: CSAQIWDNYEQYF. Here the CDR3 DNA reads TGCAGCGCTCAAATTTGGGACAACTACGAGCAGTACTTC.